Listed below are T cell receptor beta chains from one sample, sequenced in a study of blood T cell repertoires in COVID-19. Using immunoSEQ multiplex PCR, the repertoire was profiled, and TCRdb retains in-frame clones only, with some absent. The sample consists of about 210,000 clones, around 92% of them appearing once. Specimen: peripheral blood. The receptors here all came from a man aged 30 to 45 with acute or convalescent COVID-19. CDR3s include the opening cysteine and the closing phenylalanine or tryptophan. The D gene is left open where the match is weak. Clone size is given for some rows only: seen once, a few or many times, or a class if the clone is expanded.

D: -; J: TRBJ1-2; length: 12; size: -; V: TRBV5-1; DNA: TGCGCCAGCACAGGGTTGGACTATGGCTACACCTTC; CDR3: CASTGLDYGYTF
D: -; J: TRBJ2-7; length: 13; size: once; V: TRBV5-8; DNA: TGTGCCAGGCGGCCGGGACAAGGGCACGAGCAGTACTTC; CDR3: CARRPGQGHEQYF
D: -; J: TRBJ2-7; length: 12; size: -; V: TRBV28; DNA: TGTGCCAGCAGTTCGACATCCTACGAGCAGTACTTC; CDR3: CASSSTSYEQYF
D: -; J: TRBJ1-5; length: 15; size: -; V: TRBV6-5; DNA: TGTGCCAGCAGTTACGACAGTTATAGCAATCAGCCCCAGCATTTT; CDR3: CASSYDSYSNQPQHF
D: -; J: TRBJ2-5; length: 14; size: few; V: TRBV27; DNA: TGTGCCAGCAGTTTATCGATGGCCGGGGAGACCCAGTACTTC; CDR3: CASSLSMAGETQYF
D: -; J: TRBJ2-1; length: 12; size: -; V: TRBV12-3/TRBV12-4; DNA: TGTGCCAGCAGTTTTCGGTACAATGAGCAGTTCTTC; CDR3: CASSFRYNEQFF
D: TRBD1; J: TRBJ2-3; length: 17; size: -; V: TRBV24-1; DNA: TGTGCCACCAGTGATGGGGCCCGGACAGGGAGCACAGATACGCAGTATTTT; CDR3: CATSDGARTGSTDTQYF
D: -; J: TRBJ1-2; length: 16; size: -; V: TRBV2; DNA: TGTGCCAGCAGTGAAGCTAGGGTTGGGGCAGTTCCTGGCTACACCTTC; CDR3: CASSEARVGAVPGYTF
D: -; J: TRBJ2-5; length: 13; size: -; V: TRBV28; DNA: TGTGCCAGCAGTTTACGTTATCCAGAGACCCAGTACTTC; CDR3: CASSLRYPETQYF
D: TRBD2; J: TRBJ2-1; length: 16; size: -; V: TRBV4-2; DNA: TGTGCCAGCAGCCAATCCGGGCGGGAGGGGGGAAATGAGCAGTTCTTC; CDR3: CASSQSGREGGNEQFF
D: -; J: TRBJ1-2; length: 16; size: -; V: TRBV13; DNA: TGTGCCAGCCAACGGACACCTCCTAATGGCACGTATGGCTACACCTTC; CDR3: CASQRTPPNGTYGYTF
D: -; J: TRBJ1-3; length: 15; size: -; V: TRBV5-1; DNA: TGCGCCAGCAGCTTGGATCGGGGGGCTGGAAACACCATATATTTT; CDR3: CASSLDRGAGNTIYF
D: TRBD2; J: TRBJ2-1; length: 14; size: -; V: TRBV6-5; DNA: TGTGCCAGCAAACTAGCGGGGAACTACAATGAGCAGTTCTTC; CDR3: CASKLAGNYNEQFF
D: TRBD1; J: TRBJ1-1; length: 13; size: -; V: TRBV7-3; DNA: TGTGCCAGCAGCGCGGACAGGGGGCAGGAAGCTTTCTTT; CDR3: CASSADRGQEAFF
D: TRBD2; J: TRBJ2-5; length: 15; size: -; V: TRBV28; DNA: TGTGCCAGCAGCCCGGGAGGGACGGGCGGTGAGACCCAGTACTTC; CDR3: CASSPGGTGGETQYF
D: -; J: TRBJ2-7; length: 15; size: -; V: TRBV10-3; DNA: TGTGCCATCAGTGAGTCGTTAGACAGTTCCTACGAGCAGTACTTC; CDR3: CAISESLDSSYEQYF
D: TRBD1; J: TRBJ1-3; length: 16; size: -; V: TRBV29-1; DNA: TGCAGCGTTGTTCCCCTAACAGGGGACTCTGGAAACACCATATATTTT; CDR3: CSVVPLTGDSGNTIYF
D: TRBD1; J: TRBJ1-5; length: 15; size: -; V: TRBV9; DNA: TGTGCCAGCAGCACTGGACAGGGGGCCAATCAGCCCCAGCATTTT; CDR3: CASSTGQGANQPQHF
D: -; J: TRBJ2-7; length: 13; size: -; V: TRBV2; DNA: TGTGCCAGCAGTGTTAGGGAGGTGTACGAGCAGTACTTC; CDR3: CASSVREVYEQYF
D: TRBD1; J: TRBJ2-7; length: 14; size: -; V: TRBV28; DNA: TGTGCCAGCAGTTTATTTACAGGGGCAAACGAGCAGTACTTC; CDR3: CASSLFTGANEQYF
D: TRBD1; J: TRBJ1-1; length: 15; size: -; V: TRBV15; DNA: TGTGCCACCAGCAGAGCGGGACAGTTGAACACTGAAGCTTTCTTT; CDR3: CATSRAGQLNTEAFF
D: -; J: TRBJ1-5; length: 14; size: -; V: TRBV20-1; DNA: TGCAGTGCTAGTAGGGGAAGTAGGGATCAGCCCCAGCATTTT; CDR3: CSASRGSRDQPQHF
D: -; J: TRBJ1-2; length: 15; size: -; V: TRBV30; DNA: TGTGCCTGGAGTGTAATGGGAGGGATGAACTATGGCTACACCTTC; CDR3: CAWSVMGGMNYGYTF
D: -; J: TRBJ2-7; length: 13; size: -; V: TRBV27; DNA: TGTGCCAGCAGTTTATCCGCGACCTACGAGCAGTACTTC; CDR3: CASSLSATYEQYF
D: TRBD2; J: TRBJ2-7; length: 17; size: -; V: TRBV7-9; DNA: TGTGCCAGCAGCCCCACACTCCAGCGGGAGTCAGTCTACGAGCAGTACTTC; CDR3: CASSPTLQRESVYEQYF
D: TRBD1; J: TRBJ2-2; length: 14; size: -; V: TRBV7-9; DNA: TGTGCCAGCAGCCCACAGGGGGCCGGCGGGGAGCTGTTTTTT; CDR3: CASSPQGAGGELFF
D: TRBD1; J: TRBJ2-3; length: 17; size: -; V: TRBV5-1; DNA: TGCGCCAGCAGCAGAGGGACAGGGGCTATTAGCACAGATACGCAGTATTTT; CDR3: CASSRGTGAISTDTQYF
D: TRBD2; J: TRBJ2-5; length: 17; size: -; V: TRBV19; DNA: TGTGCCAGTAGTACTCAGACTAGCGGGAGTCCTAAAGAGACCCAGTACTTC; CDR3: CASSTQTSGSPKETQYF
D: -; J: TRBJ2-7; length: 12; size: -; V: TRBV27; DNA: TGTGCCAATCCGACAGCTTTACTAGAGCAGTACTTC; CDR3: CANPTALLEQYF
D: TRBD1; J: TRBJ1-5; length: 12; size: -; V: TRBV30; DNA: TGTGCTCCCCGGGACAGTAATCAGCCCCAGCATTTT; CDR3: CAPRDSNQPQHF
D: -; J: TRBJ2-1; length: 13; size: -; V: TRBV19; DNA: TGTGCCAGTAGTATAGGGGGGCCCAATGAGCAGTTCTTC; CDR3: CASSIGGPNEQFF
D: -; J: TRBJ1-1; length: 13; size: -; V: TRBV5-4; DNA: TGTGCCAGCAGCTCCAGGGAGAACACTGAAGCTTTCTTT; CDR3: CASSSRENTEAFF
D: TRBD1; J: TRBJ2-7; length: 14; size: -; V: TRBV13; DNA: TGTGCCAGCAGCTTGGGACAGGAGGCCTCCGAGCAGTACTTC; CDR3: CASSLGQEASEQYF
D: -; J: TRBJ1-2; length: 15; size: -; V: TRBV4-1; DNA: TGCGCCAGCAGCCACACAGGGTCAAGGGGCTATGGCTACACCTTC; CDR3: CASSHTGSRGYGYTF
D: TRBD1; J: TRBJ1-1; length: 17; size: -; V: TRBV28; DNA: TGTGCCAGCAGTCTCTATCTTTACAGGGGGCGCAGGACTGAAGCTTTCTTT; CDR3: CASSLYLYRGRRTEAFF
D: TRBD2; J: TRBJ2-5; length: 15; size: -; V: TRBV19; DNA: TGTGCCAGTAGTATAACTATCGCGGGAGGTGAGACCCAGTACTTC; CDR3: CASSITIAGGETQYF
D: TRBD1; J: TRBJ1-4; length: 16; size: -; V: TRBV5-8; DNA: TGTGCCAGCAGCTTCGGACAGGGGGCTGAGTATGAAAAACTGTTTTTT; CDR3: CASSFGQGAEYEKLFF
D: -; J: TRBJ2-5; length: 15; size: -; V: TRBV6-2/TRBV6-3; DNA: TGTGCCAGCAGTTACGGCCGCGGTTTCTGGGAGACCCAGTACTTC; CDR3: CASSYGRGFWETQYF
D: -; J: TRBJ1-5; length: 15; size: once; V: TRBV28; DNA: TGTGCCAGCAGAGGACCGGGACATGAGGATCAGCCCCAGCATTTT; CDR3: CASRGPGHEDQPQHF
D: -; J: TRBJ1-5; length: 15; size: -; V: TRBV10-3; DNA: TGTGCCATCAGTGAGTCGACCGGGTTCAATCAGCCCCAGCATTTT; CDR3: CAISESTGFNQPQHF
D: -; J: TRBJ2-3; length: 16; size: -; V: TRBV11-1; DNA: TGTGCCAGCATCTCACTCAGCGGGAGAGGGGGCGATACGCAGTATTTT; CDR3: CASISLSGRGGDTQYF
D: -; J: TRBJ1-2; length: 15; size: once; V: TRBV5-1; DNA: TGCGCCAGCAGCTTGGATCCACAGGGAGTTCGTGGCTACACCTTC; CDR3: CASSLDPQGVRGYTF
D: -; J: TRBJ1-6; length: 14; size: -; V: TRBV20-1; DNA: TGCAGTGCTAGTGCGGGGGTGACGGGTTCACCCCTCCACTTT; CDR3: CSASAGVTGSPLHF
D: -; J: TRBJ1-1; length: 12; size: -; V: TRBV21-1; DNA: TGTGCCAGCAGCGCCAGTGACACTGAAGCTTTCTTT; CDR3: CASSASDTEAFF
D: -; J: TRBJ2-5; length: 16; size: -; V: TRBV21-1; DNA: TGTGCCAGCAGCAAACCGGGACAGACCAGGGTCGAGACCCAGTACTTC; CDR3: CASSKPGQTRVETQYF
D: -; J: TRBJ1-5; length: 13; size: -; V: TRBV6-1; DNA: TGTGCCAGCAGTGAAGTGAGGAATCAGCCCCAGCATTTT; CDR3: CASSEVRNQPQHF
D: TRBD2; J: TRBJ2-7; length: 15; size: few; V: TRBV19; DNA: TGTGCCAGTAGTATGACTAGCGGGAGTGGGTACGAGCAGTACTTC; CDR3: CASSMTSGSGYEQYF
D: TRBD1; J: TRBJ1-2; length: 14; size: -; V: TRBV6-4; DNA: TGTGCCAGCAGTGCCTCAGGACAGGGTCGTGGCTACACCTTC; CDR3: CASSASGQGRGYTF
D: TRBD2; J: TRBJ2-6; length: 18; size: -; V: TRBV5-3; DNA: TGTGCCAAAGCCCATGGGACTAGCCAAAACTCTGGGGCCAACGTCCTGACTTTC; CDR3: CAKAHGTSQNSGANVLTF
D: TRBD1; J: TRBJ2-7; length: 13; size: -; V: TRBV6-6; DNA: TGTGCCAGCAGTTACCAAGGGACAGGGTGGCGGTACTTC; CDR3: CASSYQGTGWRYF
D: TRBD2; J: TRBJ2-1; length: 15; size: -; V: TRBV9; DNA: TGTGCCAGCAGCCCGGGGGGGCTTCCCTACAATGAGCAGTTCTTC; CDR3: CASSPGGLPYNEQFF
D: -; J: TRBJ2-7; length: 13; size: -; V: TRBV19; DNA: TGTGCCAGTAGTATGGGCCGCTCCTACGAGCAGTACTTC; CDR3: CASSMGRSYEQYF
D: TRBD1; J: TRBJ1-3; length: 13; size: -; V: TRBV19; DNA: TGTGCCAGTACTCAGGGGGCCGGAAACACCATATATTTT; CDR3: CASTQGAGNTIYF
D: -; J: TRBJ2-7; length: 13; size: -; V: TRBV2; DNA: TGTGCCGGCTGGGGAACAGGGTCCCGCGAGCAGTACTTC; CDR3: CAGWGTGSREQYF
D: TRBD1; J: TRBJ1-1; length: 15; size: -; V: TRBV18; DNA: TGTGCCAGCTCACCCACGACAGGGCTGAACACTGAAGCTTTCTTT; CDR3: CASSPTTGLNTEAFF
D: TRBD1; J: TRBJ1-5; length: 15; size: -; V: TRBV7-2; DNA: TGTGCCAGCAGCGCCGGGGGACAGGGGGGTCAGCCCCAGCATTTT; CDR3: CASSAGGQGGQPQHF
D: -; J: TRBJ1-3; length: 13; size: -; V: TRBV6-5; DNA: TGTGCCAGCAGTCGGAGCCGTGGAAACACCATATATTTT; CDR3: CASSRSRGNTIYF
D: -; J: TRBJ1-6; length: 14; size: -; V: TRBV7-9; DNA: TGTGCCAGCACCAGTTTTGGGGACATTTCACCCCTCCACTTT; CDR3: CASTSFGDISPLHF
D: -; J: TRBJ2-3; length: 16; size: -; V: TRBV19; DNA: TGTGCCAGTAGTCTTACCGCGGGGCGCGGCACAGATACGCAGTATTTT; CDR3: CASSLTAGRGTDTQYF
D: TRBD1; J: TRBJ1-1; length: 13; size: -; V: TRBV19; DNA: TGTGCCAGTAGTATGGGACAGGGGTATGAAGCTTTCTTT; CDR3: CASSMGQGYEAFF